This TCR beta chain was sequenced in a study of metastatic and nonmetastatic thyroid tumors. As for the study in general: It was across blood and tumor or nodule tissue from malignant and benign thyroid patients that repertoires were compared.

All patients were untreated before thyroid surgery. Germline V gene lookup returns CDR1 MNHNS and CDR2 SASEGT. The CDR3 has 15 residues. Trimming at V came to 2 bases and at J to 7 bases, leaving 7 bases not matched to a gene. Per the original data handling: Across clinicopathological groups, CDR3 differences served as the basis for building a distant-metastasis classifier for papillary thyroid cancer. TCRdb reanalyzed the PCR reads with MiXCR. These V and J calls rely on TCRdb rather than the paper's analysis. The sample shows 21,000 or so clones, about 20% of them seen only once. Findings of the study overall: Relative to benign nodules, malignant thyroid tumors were reportedly characterized by significantly elevated TCR beta diversity in blood and tumor.

The table lists this clone with a few counts. Its target is unknown. This clonotype was obtained from a female donor with papillary thyroid cancer or a benign thyroid nodule (not recorded which). Some clones in this sample may be carry-over from other donors' samples. Sequencing was performed on tumor tissue. J is TRBJ2-1 and V is TRBV6-1, with 8 bases that match TRBD2. The CDR3 region has the DNA TGTGCCAGCAGTGAACTAGCGGGTTCTTTTAATGAGCAGTTCTTC. Protein product: CASSELAGSFNEQFF.